This T cell receptor beta chain was identified in a study of CD8+ T cells in alopecia areata. Per germline, CDR1 MNHEY and CDR2 SMNVEV (reference sequence). This CDR3 spans 18 amino acids. With 5 bases clipped from V and 4 bases from J, the junction kept 14 bases outside the gene matches. Investigators isolated RNA and reverse transcribed it into cDNA to act as the sequencing template. Generated by immunoSEQ multiplex PCR, the TCRdb table keeps only in-frame clones and is missing some. The table shows 190,000 or so clones, with about 60% occurring only once. Regarding treatment: oral pan-JAK inhibitor, 5-10 mg twice daily.

The TCR comes from a human donor with alopecia areata. Sequenced here: CD8+ T cells sorted from blood, sampled at week 24, from a patient treated with tofacitinib. The gene calls are TRBV27 and TRBJ2-5; 12 nucleotides match TRBD1. CDR3 amino acids: CASSPWGTGGDGAETQYF. For the CDR3, the DNA is TGTGCCAGCAGTCCCTGGGGGACAGGGGGCGACGGGGCAGAGACCCAGTACTTC.